Shown below are 16 T cell receptor beta chains from a single sample sequenced in a study of T-cell memory formation after mild COVID-19. TCRdb itself ran the 5' RACE reads through MiXCR, one entry per CDR3 protein. The table lists 150,000 or so distinct CDR3 sequences, less than 40% of them singletons. Sequencing used PBMCs or a T cell subset sorted from them (not recorded which). All receptors derive from an adult woman who had mild COVID-19 (a few samples of this study predate the infection). Cell type and time point are not known.

This clonotype was seen only a few times. This sequence joins TRBV7-8 and TRBJ2-1; 10 bases line up with TRBD2. This CDR3 comprises 15 residues. The J segment lost 9 bases and the V segment lost 5 bases, leaving 10 bases of the junction unmatched. Germline CDR1 and CDR2: SGHVS and FQNEAQ. CDR3 sequence reads: CASSPSLAGVTEQFF. The CDR3 DNA reads TGTGCCAGCAGCCCCTCCCTAGCGGGAGTGACTGAGCAGTTCTTC. The full variable domain, in which reference TRBV7-8 and TRBJ2-1 provide the parts outside the CDR3, is GAGVSQSPRYKVAKRGQDVALRCDPISGHVSLFWYQQALGQGPEFLTYFQNEAQLDKSGLPSDRFFAERPEGSVSTLKIQRTQQEDSAVYLCASSPSLAGVTEQFFGPGTRLTVL.

This clonotype came up a few times. The V call is TRBV7-2, the J call TRBJ2-1; D may match TRBD1 or TRBD2 (6 bases each). Germline assignment: CDR1 SGHTA and CDR2 FQGNSA. This CDR3 comprises 18 residues. The germline V and J ends were trimmed by 5 bases and 1 base, with 21 bases remaining between them. The chain's CDR3 is CASSLFLGGIRSYNEQFF. The CDR3 region has the DNA TGTGCCAGCAGCCTATTTCTCGGGGGCATTAGGTCCTACAATGAGCAGTTCTTC.

J is TRBJ2-1 and V is TRBV29-1, with 8 bases that match TRBD1. V lost 5 bases, J lost 4 bases, and 7 bases stayed unmatched. This CDR3 comprises 14 residues. Germline V gene lookup returns CDR1 SQVTM and CDR2 ANQGSEA. The CDR3: CSVRTGGQYNEQFF. The CDR3 nucleotides are TGCAGCGTTCGCACAGGGGGACAATACAATGAGCAGTTCTTC.

V and J are TRBV27 and TRBJ2-6; D is unclear. V lost 8 bases and J lost 2, with 7 bases in between. CDR1 and CDR2 from the germline V gene are MNHEY and SMNVEV (reference sequence). This CDR3 comprises 13 residues. This CDR3 reads CASRLPGANVLTF. The CDR3 DNA sequence: TGTGCCAGCCGGTTGCCTGGGGCCAACGTCCTGACTTTC.

This chain uses TRBV6-1 with TRBJ1-4; a possible D gene is TRBD1 (5 bases). Germline V CDR1 and CDR2: MNHNS, SASEGT. This CDR3 comprises 14 residues. Trimming cost V 2 bases and J 7 bases, with 11 bases left between them. The CDR3 nucleotides are TGTGCCAGCAGTGAAATGGGGGGTCGTGAAAAACTGTTTTTT. Protein sequence: CASSEMGGREKLFF.

This clonotype was detected only a few times. The J gene is TRBJ2-1, the V gene TRBV5-1; unclear D gene. The CDR3 contains 15 residues. V dropped 3 bases and J dropped 0 bases, with 10 bases sitting between them. The germline gives CDR1 SGHRS, CDR2 YFSETQ. The CDR3 DNA reads as TGCGCCAGCAGCTCGAGGAGTATCTCCTACAATGAGCAGTTCTTC. Translated, it gives CASSSRSISYNEQFF. Filled out from reference TRBV5-1 and TRBJ2-1, the complete variable domain reads KAGVTQTPRYLIKTRGQQVTLSCSPISGHRSVSWYQQTPGQGLQFLFEYFSETQRNKGNFPGRFSGRQFSNSRSEMNVSTLELGDSALYLCASSSRSISYNEQFFGPGTRLTVL.

This clonotype was picked up a small number of times. The chain couples TRBV9 to TRBJ1-6; D is unresolved. V was trimmed by 0 bases and J by 14 bases, leaving 12 bases between them. The CDR3 has 13 residues. Germline CDR1 reads SGDLS; CDR2 reads YYNGEE. This CDR3 reads CASSVAHGSALHF. DNA of the CDR3: TGTGCCAGCAGCGTAGCTCACGGGTCGGCCCTCCACTTT.

The chain employs TRBV12-5 and TRBJ2-1, with 10 nucleotides matching TRBD2. CDR3 length: 14 residues. Unmatched junction bases numbered 2, after V lost 5 bases and J lost 4 bases. Germline assignment: CDR1 LGHNT and CDR2 FRNRAP. Here the CDR3 reads CASGPSGSYNEQFF. Written as DNA, the CDR3 is TGTGCTAGTGGTCCTAGCGGGAGTTACAATGAGCAGTTCTTC.

This chain links TRBV15 with TRBJ2-1, with 11 bases lining up with TRBD2. After removal of 1 base from V and 7 bases from J, the junction contained 9 bases not matched to a gene. Germline values: CDR1 LNHNV, CDR2 YYDKDF (reference sequence). CDR3 length equals 17 residues. The CDR3 loop is CATSRGSPGLAVNEQFF. The CDR3, as DNA: TGTGCCACCAGCAGAGGATCCCCGGGACTAGCGGTAAATGAGCAGTTCTTC.

The chain joins TRBV12-3 or TRBV12-4 to TRBJ1-1, with D possibly matching TRBD1 (6 bases). This CDR3 has 12 amino acids. V shed 6 bases and J shed 3 bases, with 8 bases lying between them. This chain's CDR3 is CASRRGDTEAFF. In nucleotides, the CDR3 is TGTGCCAGCAGGAGGGGGGACACTGAAGCTTTCTTT.

This chain joins TRBV7-2 and TRBJ1-5; a possible D gene is TRBD1 (5 bases). CDR1 is SGHTA and CDR2 is FQGNSA in the germline V gene. The CDR3 covers 13 residues. Trimming stripped 1 base from V and 11 bases from J, with 12 bases between. For the CDR3, the DNA is TGTGCCAGCAGCTTAGGAGTTAGGGGTTCCCAGCATTTT. Its protein product is CASSLGVRGSQHF.

This clonotype has only a few counts. The genes are TRBV13 and TRBJ2-7, with D unresolved. The CDR3 loop spans 12 amino acids. The germline CDR1 and CDR2 sequences are PRHDT and FYEKMQ (reference sequence). Trimming shortened V by 7 bases and J by 6 bases, and 13 bases separated the two germline ends. CDR3 sequence reads: CASTRDVSEQYF. The CDR3 DNA sequence: TGTGCCAGCACCCGCGACGTGAGCGAGCAGTACTTC.

In its sample, this clonotype was seen a few times. The chain links TRBV30 to TRBJ2-7, with D tentatively TRBD1 or TRBD2 (5 bases each). Per the germline V gene, CDR1 is GTSNPN and CDR2 is SVGIG (reference sequence). Trimming removed 1 base at V and 0 bases at J, with 13 bases between. The CDR3 totals 15 residues. The DNA for the CDR3 is TGTGCCTGGAGTGATCCGGGGCGGCTCTCCTACGAGCAGTACTTC. This translates into CAWSDPGRLSYEQYF.

This clonotype was picked up a small number of times. The rearrangement uses TRBV18 and TRBJ2-2; perhaps TRBD2 as D (6 bases). CDR3 length equals 16 residues. V gave up 2 bases and J gave up 4 bases, with 14 bases separating them. CDR1 KGHSH and CDR2 LQKENI come from the germline V gene. Here the CDR3 DNA reads TGTGCCAGCTCACCAAGCGGGCTCGGCGGCACCGGGGAGCTGTTTTTT. It encodes CASSPSGLGGTGELFF.

This clonotype was detected a few times. This chain uses TRBV7-9 with TRBJ2-2; 7 bases match TRBD2. The junction had 6 bases not matched to a gene; V was cut back by 2 bases and J by 6 bases. CDR3 length: 15 amino acids. Germline CDR1 reads SEHNR; CDR2 reads FQNEAQ (reference sequence). Here the CDR3 DNA reads TGTGCCAGCAGCTTAAGCGGGACCCCTCCCGGGGAGCTGTTTTTT. Translation gives CASSLSGTPPGELFF.

This clonotype occurred a few times. The chain has TRBV20-1 and TRBJ2-5, with 9 bases fitting TRBD2. This CDR3 region has 16 residues. Germline V lookup: CDR1 DFQATT, CDR2 SNEGSKA (reference sequence). V lost 0 bases to trimming and J lost 6 bases; unmatched junction nucleotides: 11. CDR3 DNA: TGCAGTGCTAGAGATAGGGCTAGCGGGACCCTAAAGACCCAGTACTTC. Encoded protein: CSARDRASGTLKTQYF.